The following is a T cell receptor beta chain sequence with its context. Its antigen is not known. The data were taken from a study of cytomegalovirus exposure and HLA in healthy donors. This CDR3 spans 14 amino acids. With 6 bases clipped from V and 3 bases from J, the junction kept 7 bases outside the gene matches. The germline V gene has CDR1 LGHNT and CDR2 FRNRAP. The PCR was carried out with 60 Vbeta primers and 13 Jbeta primers. The protocol was immunoSEQ multiplex PCR, while the TCRdb copy is restricted to in-frame clones and leaves out a portion. The data hold approximately 150,000 clones, with about 80% observed a single time. General observations from the study: V- and J-gene trimming in TCR beta was tied to a missense DCLRE1C variant by an analysis performed later.

The genes are TRBV12-5 and TRBJ2-7; 8 nucleotides line up with TRBD1. The sequencing input was PBMCs. This clonotype was sampled from a man younger than 40 in good health and CMV-seropositive. The CDR3 nucleotides are TGTGCTAGTGGCTCCGGACAGGGAGTCTACGAGCAGTACTTC. The encoded protein is CASGSGQGVYEQYF.